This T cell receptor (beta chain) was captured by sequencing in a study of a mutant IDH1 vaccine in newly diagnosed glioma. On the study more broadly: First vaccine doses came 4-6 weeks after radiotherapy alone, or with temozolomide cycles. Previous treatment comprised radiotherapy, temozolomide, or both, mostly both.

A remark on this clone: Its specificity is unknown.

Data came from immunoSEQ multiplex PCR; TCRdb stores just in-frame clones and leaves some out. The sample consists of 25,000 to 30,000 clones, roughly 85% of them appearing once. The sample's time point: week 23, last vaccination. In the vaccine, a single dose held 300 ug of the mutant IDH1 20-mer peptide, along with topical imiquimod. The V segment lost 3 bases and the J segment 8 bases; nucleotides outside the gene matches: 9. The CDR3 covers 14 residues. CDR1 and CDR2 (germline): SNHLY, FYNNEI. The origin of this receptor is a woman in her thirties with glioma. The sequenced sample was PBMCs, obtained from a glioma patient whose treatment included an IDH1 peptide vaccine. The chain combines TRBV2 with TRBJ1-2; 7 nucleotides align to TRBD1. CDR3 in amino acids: CASSDQQGFGGYTF. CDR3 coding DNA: TGTGCCAGCAGTGACCAACAGGGGTTTGGAGGCTACACCTTC.